The clone carrying this T cell receptor beta chain came up once. The data were obtained in a study of blood T cell repertoires in COVID-19. Study-level information: Samples taken during acute and convalescent COVID-19 were collected in the United States, Italy and Spain. T cells, B-cell-depleted T cells, or PBMCs supplied cDNA or gDNA.

Original processing notes: Reference gene primer amplification gave nucleated cell count estimates. Libraries were prepared by immunoSEQ multiplex PCR; TCRdb keeps only in-frame clonotypes and omits some of them. V and J calls and clone size are copied from that table; D and trimming were computed from the DNA. The data hold about 410,000 clones, with roughly 90% observed a single time. The CDR3 is 13 amino acids. Trimming stripped 5 bases from V and 4 bases from J, with 11 bases between. Germline lookup yields CDR1 KGHSH and CDR2 LQKENI. This TCR was sampled from a woman in her 30s with active or convalescent COVID-19. The chain joins TRBV18 to TRBJ1-1, with D maybe TRBD1 (6 bases). The sample taken for sequencing was peripheral blood. In nucleotides, the CDR3 is TGTGCCAGCTCAATGACACAGGGCACTGAAGCTTTCTTT. This sequence encodes CASSMTQGTEAFF.